This is a list of T cell receptor beta chains from one sample in a study of T-cell memory formation after mild COVID-19. TCRdb analysed the 5' RACE reads with MiXCR anew, one entry per CDR3 protein. This sample yields hundreds of thousands of distinct CDR3 sequences, of which about 20% are seen a single time; around 12% belongs to the top ten. Input material: PBMCs or a T cell subset sorted from them (not recorded which). These receptors originate from an adult woman who had mild COVID-19 (a few samples of this study predate the infection). Cell type and time point are not known. The CDR3 runs from the conserved cysteine through the conserved F or W. D genes are given only for firm matches. Size values are once, few and many counts, or a class for expanded clones, and some rows have none.

CASSPRGTRIYNEQFF,TGTGCCAGCAGCCCCCGCGGGACTCGTATTTACAATGAGCAGTTCTTC,16,TRBJ2-1,NA,NA,TRBV7-2
CASSRTWAGTGPTYEQYF,TGTGCCAGCAGCCGAACCTGGGCGGGGACGGGGCCAACCTACGAGCAGTACTTC,18,TRBJ2-7,NA,NA,TRBV11-3
CASSSQGLGANVLTF,TGCGCCAGCAGCTCACAGGGGTTAGGGGCCAACGTCCTGACTTTC,15,TRBJ2-6,many,TRBD1,TRBV5-1
CASSLGMEAFF,TGTGCCAGCAGCTTAGGAATGGAAGCTTTCTTT,11,TRBJ1-1,few,NA,TRBV7-9
CASIFERGRQGPYEQYF,TGTGCCAGCATTTTCGAGCGCGGACGACAGGGTCCTTACGAGCAGTACTTC,17,TRBJ2-7,few,TRBD1,TRBV28
CASSALQNTGELFF,TGTGCCAGCAGTGCACTTCAGAACACCGGGGAGCTGTTTTTT,14,TRBJ2-2,few,NA,TRBV6-4
CASSPRGVEAFF,TGTGCCAGCAGCCCTCGGGGAGTTGAAGCTTTCTTT,12,TRBJ1-1,few,NA,TRBV7-8
CASSAQGLAGVTQETQYF,TGCGCCAGCAGCGCACAGGGACTAGCGGGGGTAACCCAAGAGACCCAGTACTTC,18,TRBJ2-5,NA,TRBD2,TRBV4-1
CSVVGLAGGPVNEQFF,TGCAGCGTCGTTGGACTAGCGGGAGGGCCGGTGAATGAGCAGTTCTTC,16,TRBJ2-1,NA,TRBD2,TRBV29-1
CASSLLQDVGRRETQYF,TGTGCCAGCAGCTTGCTACAGGATGTTGGGAGACGGGAGACCCAGTACTTC,17,TRBJ2-5,few,NA,TRBV5-6
CASSQGRGTTYEQYF,TGCGCCAGCAGCCAAGGCAGGGGGACTACCTACGAGCAGTACTTC,15,TRBJ2-7,many,NA,TRBV4-3
CASSLPTSGRSYEQYF,TGTGCCAGCAGCTTACCGACTAGCGGGAGGTCCTACGAGCAGTACTTC,16,TRBJ2-7,NA,TRBD2,TRBV7-2
CASSLGPNYEQYF,TGTGCCAGCAGCTTAGGTCCCAACTACGAGCAGTACTTC,13,TRBJ2-7,NA,NA,TRBV7-2
CASSSTARETQYF,TGTGCCAGCAGCTCGACGGCGAGGGAGACCCAGTACTTC,13,TRBJ2-5,few,NA,TRBV7-8
CASSTASSGANTGELFF,TGTGCCAGCAGCACCGCCTCTAGCGGAGCGAACACCGGGGAGCTGTTTTTT,17,TRBJ2-2,few,TRBD2,TRBV3-1
CASGAGDQPQHF,TGTGCCAGCGGCGCCGGCGATCAGCCCCAGCATTTT,12,TRBJ1-5,NA,NA,TRBV2
CASSFRPTGSNYGYTF,TGTGCCAGCAGCTTTAGGCCGACAGGGTCCAACTATGGCTACACCTTC,16,TRBJ1-2,NA,TRBD1,TRBV5-5
CASSGAGTGNQPQHF,TGTGCCAGCTCCGGCGCCGGGACAGGGAATCAGCCCCAGCATTTT,15,TRBJ1-5,NA,TRBD1,TRBV7-9
CASSPPGQGSYNEQFF,TGTGCCAGCTCACCACCGGGACAGGGCTCCTACAATGAGCAGTTCTTC,16,TRBJ2-1,few,TRBD1,TRBV18
CASSHGQGVQPQHF,TGTGCCAGCAGTCACGGACAGGGGGTGCAGCCCCAGCATTTT,14,TRBJ1-5,few,TRBD1,TRBV9
CAISERLGTGGTDTQYF,TGTGCCATCAGTGAAAGGTTGGGGACAGGGGGCACAGATACGCAGTATTTT,17,TRBJ2-3,NA,TRBD1,TRBV10-3
CSVRGYNEQFF,TGCAGTGTTAGGGGTTACAATGAGCAGTTCTTC,11,TRBJ2-1,few,NA,TRBV20-1
CASSINHNQPQHF,TGTGCCAGTAGTATAAACCATAATCAGCCCCAGCATTTT,13,TRBJ1-5,many,NA,TRBV19
CASRRDRGRTDTQYF,TGTGCCAGCAGACGGGACAGGGGGCGAACAGATACGCAGTATTTT,15,TRBJ2-3,NA,TRBD1,TRBV11-3